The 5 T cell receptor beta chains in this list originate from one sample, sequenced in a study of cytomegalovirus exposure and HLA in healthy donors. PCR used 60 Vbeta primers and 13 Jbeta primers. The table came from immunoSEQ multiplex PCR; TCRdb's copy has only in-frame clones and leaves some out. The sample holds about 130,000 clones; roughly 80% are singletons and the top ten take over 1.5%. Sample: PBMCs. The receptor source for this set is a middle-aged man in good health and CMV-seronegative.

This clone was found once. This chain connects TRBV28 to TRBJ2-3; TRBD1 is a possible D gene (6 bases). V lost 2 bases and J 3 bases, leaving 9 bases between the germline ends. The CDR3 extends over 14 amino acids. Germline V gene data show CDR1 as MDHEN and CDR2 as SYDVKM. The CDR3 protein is CASSLRQGTDTQYF. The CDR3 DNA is TGTGCCAGCAGTTTACGGCAGGGGACAGATACGCAGTATTTT. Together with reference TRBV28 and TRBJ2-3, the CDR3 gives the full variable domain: DVKVTQSSRYLVKRTGEKVFLECVQDMDHENMFWYRQDPGLGLRLIYFSYDVKMKEKGDIPEGYSVSREKKERFSLILESASTNQTSMYLCASSLRQGTDTQYFGPGTRLTVL.

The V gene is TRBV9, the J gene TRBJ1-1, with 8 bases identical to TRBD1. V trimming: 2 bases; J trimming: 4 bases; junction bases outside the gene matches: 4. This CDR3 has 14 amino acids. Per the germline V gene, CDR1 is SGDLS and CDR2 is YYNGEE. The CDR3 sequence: CASSVITGGTEAFF. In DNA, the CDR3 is TGTGCCAGCAGCGTTATTACAGGGGGCACTGAAGCTTTCTTT.

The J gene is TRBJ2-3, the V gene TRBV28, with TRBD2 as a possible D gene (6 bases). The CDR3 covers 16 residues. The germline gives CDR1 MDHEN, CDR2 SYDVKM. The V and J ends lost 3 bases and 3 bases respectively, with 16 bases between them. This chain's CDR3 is CASSLRDASMTDTQYF. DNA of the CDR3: TGTGCCAGCAGTTTGCGGGACGCCAGTATGACAGATACGCAGTATTTT.

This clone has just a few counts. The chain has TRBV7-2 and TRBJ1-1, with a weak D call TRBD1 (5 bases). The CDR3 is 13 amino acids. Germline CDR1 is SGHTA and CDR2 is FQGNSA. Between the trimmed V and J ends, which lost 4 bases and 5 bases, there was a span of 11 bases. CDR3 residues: CASSYRGLTEAFF. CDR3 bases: TGTGCCAGCAGCTATAGGGGACTTACTGAAGCTTTCTTT.

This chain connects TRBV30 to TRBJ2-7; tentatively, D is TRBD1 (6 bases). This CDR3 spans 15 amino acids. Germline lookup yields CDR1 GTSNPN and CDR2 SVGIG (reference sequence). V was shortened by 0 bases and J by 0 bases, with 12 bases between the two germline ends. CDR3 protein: CAWSVRAGDSYEQYF. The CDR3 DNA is TGTGCCTGGAGTGTACGTGCAGGGGACTCCTACGAGCAGTACTTC.